This paragraph reports one TCR beta chain. Its antigen is not known. These data come from a study of cytomegalovirus exposure and HLA in healthy donors. Researchers ran the PCR with 60 Vbeta and 13 Jbeta primers. Sequencing used immunoSEQ multiplex PCR; TCRdb keeps in-frame clones, though not all of them. Among 150,000 to 200,000 clones listed, 60% to 80% were seen once. The V end lost 0 bases, the J end lost 3 bases, and 8 bases lay between the germline ends. The length of the CDR3 is 14 residues. Germline V lookup: CDR1 SGHTA, CDR2 FQGNSA. Notes on the study in general: A later analysis revealed that TCR association rates differed between HLA loci, peaking at DRB1 and bottoming out at HLA-C.

The specimen sequenced was PBMCs. This sequence joins TRBV7-2 and TRBJ1-1; D gene uncertain. The receptor was isolated from a man between 45 and 60 years old in good health and CMV-seropositive. This CDR3 is CASSLAGADTEAFF. Here the CDR3 DNA reads TGTGCCAGCAGCTTAGCAGGAGCAGACACTGAAGCTTTCTTT.